This entry concerns a single TCR beta chain. The antigen it binds to is not known. Per-base quality was not reported, and no clone a single base away is much larger than it. Other nucleotide sequences from this sample produce the same CDR3. These data originate in a study of cytomegalovirus exposure and HLA in healthy donors (dated by TCRdb to 2016 to 2017). For the study in its entirety: In an earlier analysis of some 610 of the donors, 276 Gb of sequence data and 90 million to 120 million unique TCR beta sequences from about 179 million T cells were reported. Class I and class II HLA loci were covered by the typing at four-digit resolution. Donor age, sex, ethnicity and CMV serostatus were compiled together with the repertoire data. To decide whether each TCR beta V gene segment behaved as functional or pseudogenic, an earlier analysis of some 540 of the donors relied on high-throughput TCR beta sequencing. Rather than using new phenotypic data, the later analysis identified candidate immune exposures from TCR beta sequences and from how often those sequences occurred across donors. Every discovery cohort repertoire had been produced on one sequencing platform. The study used immunosequencing to profile the T cell repertoires of 670 or so subjects and linked those repertoires to cytomegalovirus serostatus. On average, 235,054 unique TCR beta nucleotide sequences were sequenced per donor among 398 genotyped donors of the cohort, with roughly 20% of those sequences being non-productive. To predict cytomegalovirus infection status, the study brought together high-throughput TCR immunosequencing, statistical association of individual TCRs with disease status, and machine learning. Among the roughly 400 genotyped donors, around 81% belonged to the genetic ancestry cluster associated with self-reported Caucasian donors. A later genetic analysis used genome-wide SNP genotypes for about 60% of the roughly 700 donors, treating that subset as a discovery cohort. To study patterns of TCR occurrence, a later analysis re-analyzed previously published TCR beta repertoires from 666 donors and added high-resolution HLA genotyping. An early release that covered some 640 HLA-typed donors contained approximately 320 gigabases of sequencing data and 70 million to 100 million unique TCR sequences. Along with the roughly 670-subject first cohort, a separate validation cohort of over 90 different subjects was used. The study aimed to test whether cataloging public T cell receptors could reveal signatures of past pathogen exposure. Four or five DR-DQ haplotypes were handled as single units for association and clustering because linkage in the cohort was strong. Typing coverage differed by locus: A, B, C, DRB1 and DQB1 were typed in roughly 629-630 donors, DQA1 in 522, DPA1 in 600 to 610, and DPB1 in around 490. Here is what the overall study found, with its caveats: In a later analysis, around 17,000 TCR beta sequences were associated with specific HLA alleles at a false discovery rate of 0.05. Assigning TCR associations to individual alleles was difficult when HLA alleles, especially DR and DQ, strongly co-occurred. A cluster of highly shared sequence variants was judged likely to represent a technical artifact of the sequencing pipeline. Immune exposure information for the cohort was limited to CMV serostatus. A later analysis found that TCR association rates varied across HLA loci, with DRB1 alleles showing the most associated TCRs and HLA-C alleles the fewest. Over 15 rarely observed V segments, including chromosome 9 orphons, were excluded from the earlier analysis of about 610 of the donors because counts were too low. A further reported finding was that TCR beta sequences accurately predicted the HLA-A and HLA-B alleles for most subjects in the first cohort. Across donors, most TCR sequences were observed very rarely, whereas some public TCRs were present in many individuals. In an earlier analysis of under 600 of the donors, most TCR beta V segments were observed in productive rearrangements about 90% or about 30% of the time, broadly matching IMGT annotations. A later genetic analysis associated a missense DCLRE1C variant with V-gene and J-gene trimming of TCR beta chains, and an independent cohort replicated the association. According to a later genetic analysis, donors in an Asian-associated ancestry cluster had fewer N-insertions in productive TCRs than the approximately 630-donor mean. The study gave a list of more than 150 TCR beta chains associated with cytomegalovirus. This cohort had only TCR beta chains sequenced, and the lack of alpha or paired-chain data limited which features could be detected. Correlated functional status among segregating V segments might reflect linkage disequilibrium, but an unknown experimental factor could not be ruled out. The authors suggested that the approach could potentially be generalized to other disease states and immunological phenotypes. Some IMGT-functional V segments, including TRBV6-2 and TRBV6-3, could not be told apart with the 87-base-pair reads, so those segments were excluded. A later analysis found that most CMV-associated TCR beta chains appeared HLA-restricted, with HLA associations seemingly driven largely by CMV exposure. In vitro tests confirmed that three of the cytomegalovirus-associated TCR beta chains recognize cytomegalovirus antigens. Because HLA typing was unavailable for some donors at each locus, only the typed subset was used in association tests. In both the original and validation cohorts, the classifier was reported to diagnose cytomegalovirus status with high specificity and sensitivity. In a later analysis, several top co-occurrence clusters were reported to appear linked to parvovirus B19, influenza, CMV and Epstein-Barr virus. In a later analysis, HLA-associated TCR beta chains showed more clonal expansion and lower generation probabilities than non-associated chains that were equally common. Roughly uniform sequencing depth across donors was assumed in presence/absence analyses, although this assumption may not hold.

The CDR3, from cysteine to phenylalanine, totals 15 residues. The sequence is cut down to CDR3 DNA, 45 bases in frame from base 1. Sequences LGHNA (CDR1) and YSLEER (CDR2) are obtained from the germline V gene. The junction shows trimming of 0 bases on V and 0 bases on J, plus 6 bases between the germline ends. The library was generated by the immunoSEQ multiplex PCR assay. For the multiplex PCR, a mixture combining 60 forward primers for TCR Vbeta segments and 13 reverse primers for TCR Jbeta segments was used. The CDR3 region of rearranged TCR beta genes was amplified from genomic DNA with a multiplex PCR assay. Amplified TCR beta libraries were sequenced as 87-base-pair reads on the Illumina HiSeq System. In the authors' own workflow: Across the 670 or so repertoires, a later analysis counted about 81 million unique TCR beta chains, about 10 million of which were shared by at least two donors. A nearest-neighbor algorithm error-corrected the raw reads and collapsed the reads into unique sequences, merging closely related sequences to remove PCR and sequencing errors. CDR3 sequences were aligned to IMGT reference sequences to assign V, D and J gene segments. For a sequence to be retained, a match of at least six nucleotides to both a V gene segment and a J gene segment was required. A rearrangement was called productive if the CDR3 had no stop codons and remained in frame with V and J, and every other rearrangement was called non-productive. CDR3 was defined by IMGT convention, running from the second conserved V-encoded cysteine to the conserved J-encoded phenylalanine. The earlier analysis of 500 to 650 of the donors excluded any sequence lacking an unambiguous match to a single V gene segment. An earlier analysis of approximately 590 of the donors called V segments functional above 56.7% productive rearrangements and segregating when the between-donor standard deviation exceeded 5%. A statistical classification framework was developed to diagnose cytomegalovirus status using the catalog of TCR beta chain sequences. A later analysis assigned V and J genes by comparing TCR nucleotide sequences with IMGT/GENE-DB human TR gene sequences. A later analysis assigned CDR3 sequences and most-parsimonious VDJ recombination scenarios with the TCRdist pipeline. In a later analysis, each TCR beta chain was defined by its CDR3 amino acid sequence together with its V-gene family, and reads lacking a unique V-gene family were excluded. To address suspected cross-contamination and a sequencing artifact, a later analysis removed over 500 highly shared, low-generation-probability nucleotide sequences. In a later analysis, a clonal expansion index was calculated for each public chain from normalized within-repertoire ranks of inferred template counts. A later analysis computed generation probabilities with a VDJ recombination model fitted to out-of-frame rearrangements, and checked the results against IGoR. In a later analysis, hypergeometric tests were used to score TCR-TCR, TCR-HLA and TCR-CMV co-occurrence, with a repertoire-size bias correction applied to TCR pairs. To estimate false discovery rates, a later analysis permuted the HLA or CMV assignments 20 times. In a later analysis, co-occurring TCRs were grouped with DBSCAN, and TCRdist sequence similarity was added when clustering was performed within HLA-allele-positive subsets. Co-occurrence clustering excluded repertoires with fewer than 30,000 or more than 120,000 public chains, plus five with anomalous nucleotide sharing. The immuneACCESS repertoire file appears here via TCRdb, limited to in-frame rearrangements. These files lack a portion of the clones; in checked studies, under half of the deficit traces to unresolved V genes, and the cause of the others is not known. D and trimming were read from the DNA, whereas the V and J calls and clone size are those reported in that table. The sample includes approximately 130,000 clones, with less than 85% observed a single time. About 1.5% of the sample belongs to the ten largest clones.

The cohort consisted of 650 to 850 healthy bone marrow donors. Cohort members were all nominally healthy when sampled, although unrecorded immune exposures were likely present. The donor was CMV seronegative and belonged to the group of around 400 seronegative cohort members. Each donor provided a peripheral blood sample, and peripheral blood mononuclear cells were used for TCR beta sequencing. The Qiagen DNeasy Blood Extraction Kit was used to extract genomic DNA from the blood cell samples. The source of this sequence is a man aged 35 to 55 in good health and CMV-seronegative. Sequenced: PBMCs. In this chain, TRBV4-3 is recombined with TRBJ2-1; the D gene cannot be resolved reliably. At the DNA level, the sequence is TGCGCCAGCAGCCAAGACAGGCCCTCCTACAATGAGCAGTTCTTC. The resulting protein is CASSQDRPSYNEQFF.